This T cell receptor beta chain emerged from a study of blood T cell repertoires in COVID-19. Background on the study: Collection of acute and convalescent COVID-19 samples took place in the United States, Italy and Spain. In each case, the material was cDNA or gDNA derived from T cells, B-cell-depleted T cells, or PBMCs.

As handled by the study authors: Reference gene primer amplification gave estimated nucleated cell counts. Produced via immunoSEQ multiplex PCR; TCRdb's table is partial and in-frame only. That table is the source of V, J and clone size, and D and trimming were worked out from the DNA. The data show roughly 130,000 clones, about 80% seen once. The length of the CDR3 is 16 residues. V trimming: 3 bases; J trimming: 4 bases; junction bases outside the gene matches: 14. CDR1 is GTSNPN, CDR2 SVGIG, per germline (reference sequence). The chain joins TRBV30 to TRBJ1-2, with 7 bases fitting TRBD1. This clonotype originated in a man in his forties with active or convalescent COVID-19. The sequencing sample was made of peripheral blood. CDR3 nucleotides: TGTGCCTGGAGGGGAGACGCCGGGACAGCGGGCTATGGCTACACCTTC. It encodes CAWRGDAGTAGYGYTF.